The 2 T cell receptor beta chains below all came from one sample that was sequenced in a study of blood T cell repertoires in COVID-19. Clones were sequenced by immunoSEQ multiplex PCR, and TCRdb holds only the in-frame ones, with some missing. The sample consists of a few hundred thousand clones, around 84% of them appearing once. Sequences were obtained from peripheral blood. These receptors originate from a woman in her late teens or twenties with acute or convalescent COVID-19.

The chain is built from TRBV6-6 and TRBJ1-3; 9 nucleotides match TRBD1. Trimming removed 5 bases from V and 7 bases from J; junction bases left unmatched: 9. CDR3 length: 15 amino acids. Germline CDR1 is MNHNY and CDR2 is SVGAGI (reference sequence). CDR3 bases: TGTGCCAGCAGTAACAAGGGACAGGGTATCAACACCATATATTTT. Translating gives CASSNKGQGINTIYF.

The chain combines TRBV19 with TRBJ1-2; TRBD1 might be the D (6 bases). In germline, CDR1 is LNHDA, CDR2 SQIVND (reference sequence). There are 12 residues in the CDR3. V lost 3 bases, J lost 7 bases, and 9 bases lay in between. The CDR3 loop reads CASSMGHSGYTF. CDR3 DNA: TGTGCCAGTAGTATGGGACATAGTGGCTACACCTTC. Drawing the rest from reference TRBV19 and TRBJ1-2, the complete variable domain is DGGITQSPKYLFRKEGQNVTLSCEQNLNHDAMYWYRQDPGQGLRLIYYSQIVNDFQKGDIAEGYSVSREKKESFPLTVTSAQKNPTAFYLCASSMGHSGYTFGSGTRLTVV.